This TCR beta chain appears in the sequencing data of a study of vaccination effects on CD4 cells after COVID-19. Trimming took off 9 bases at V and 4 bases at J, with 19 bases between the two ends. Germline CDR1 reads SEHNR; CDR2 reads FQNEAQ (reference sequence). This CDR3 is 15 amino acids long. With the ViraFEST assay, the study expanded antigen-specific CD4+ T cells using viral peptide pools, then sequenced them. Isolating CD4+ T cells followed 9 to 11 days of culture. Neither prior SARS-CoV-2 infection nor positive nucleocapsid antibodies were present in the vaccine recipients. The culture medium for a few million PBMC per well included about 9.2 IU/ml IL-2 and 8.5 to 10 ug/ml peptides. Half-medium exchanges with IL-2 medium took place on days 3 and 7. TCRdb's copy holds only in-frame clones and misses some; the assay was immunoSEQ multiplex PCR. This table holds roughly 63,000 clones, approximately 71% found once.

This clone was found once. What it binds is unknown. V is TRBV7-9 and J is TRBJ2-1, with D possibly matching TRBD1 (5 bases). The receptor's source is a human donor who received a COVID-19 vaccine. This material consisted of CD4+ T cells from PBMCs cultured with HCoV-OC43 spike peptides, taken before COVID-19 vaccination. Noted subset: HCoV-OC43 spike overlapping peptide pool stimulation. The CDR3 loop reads CASSPQGLIYNEQFF. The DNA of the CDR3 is TGTGCCAGTAGCCCCCAGGGCCTGATTTACAATGAGCAGTTCTTC.